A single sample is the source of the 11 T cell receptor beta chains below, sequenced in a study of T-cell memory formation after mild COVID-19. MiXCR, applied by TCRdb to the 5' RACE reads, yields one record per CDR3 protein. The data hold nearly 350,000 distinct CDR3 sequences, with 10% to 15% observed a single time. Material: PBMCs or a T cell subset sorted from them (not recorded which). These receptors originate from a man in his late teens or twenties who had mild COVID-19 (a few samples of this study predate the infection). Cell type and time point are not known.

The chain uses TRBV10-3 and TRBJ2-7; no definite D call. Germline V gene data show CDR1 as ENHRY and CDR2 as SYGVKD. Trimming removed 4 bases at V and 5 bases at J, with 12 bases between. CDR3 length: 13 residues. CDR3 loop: CAISVEGYDEQYV. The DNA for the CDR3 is TGTGCCATCAGTGTGGAAGGGTACGACGAGCAGTACGTC.

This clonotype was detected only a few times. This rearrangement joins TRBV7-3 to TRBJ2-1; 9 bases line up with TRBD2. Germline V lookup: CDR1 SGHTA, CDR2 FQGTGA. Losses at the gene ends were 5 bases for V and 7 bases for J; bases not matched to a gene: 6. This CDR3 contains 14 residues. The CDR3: CASSPRGGVNEQFF. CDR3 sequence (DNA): TGTGCCAGCAGCCCGCGGGGGGGCGTAAATGAGCAGTTCTTC. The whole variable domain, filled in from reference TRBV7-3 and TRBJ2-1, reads GAGVSQTPSNKVTEKGKYVELRCDPISGHTALYWYRQSLGQGPEFLIYFQGTGAADDSGLPNDRFFAVRPEGSVSTLKIQRTERGDSAVYLCASSPRGGVNEQFFGPGTRLTVL.

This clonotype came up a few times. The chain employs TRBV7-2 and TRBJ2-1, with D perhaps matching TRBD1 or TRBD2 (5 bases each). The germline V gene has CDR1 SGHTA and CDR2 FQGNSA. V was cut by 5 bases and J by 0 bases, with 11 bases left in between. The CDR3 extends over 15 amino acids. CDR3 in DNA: TGTGCCAGCAGCCCCGGGACCTACTCCTACAATGAGCAGTTCTTC. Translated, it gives CASSPGTYSYNEQFF.

The CDR3 loop reads CSADRDYRTDTQYF. CDR3 nucleotides: TGCAGCGCTGACCGGGACTACCGCACAGATACGCAGTATTTT. This chain joins TRBV29-1 and TRBJ2-3; 7 bases line up with TRBD2. V gave up 7 bases and J gave up 1 base; unmatched junction bases: 8. Germline values: CDR1 SQVTM, CDR2 ANQGSEA. CDR3 length equals 14 residues.

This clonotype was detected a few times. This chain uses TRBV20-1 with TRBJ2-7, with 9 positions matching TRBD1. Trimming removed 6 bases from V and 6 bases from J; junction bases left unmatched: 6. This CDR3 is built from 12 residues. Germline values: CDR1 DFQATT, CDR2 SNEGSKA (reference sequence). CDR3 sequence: CSAGQGRREQYF. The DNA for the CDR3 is TGCAGTGCGGGACAGGGCCGGCGCGAGCAGTACTTC.

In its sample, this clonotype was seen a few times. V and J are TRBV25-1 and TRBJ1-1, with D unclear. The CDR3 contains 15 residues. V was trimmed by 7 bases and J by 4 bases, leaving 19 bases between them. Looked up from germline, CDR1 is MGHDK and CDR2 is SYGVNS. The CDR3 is CASIPNTGYGTEAFF. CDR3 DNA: TGTGCCAGCATTCCGAACACTGGGTACGGCACTGAAGCTTTCTTT.

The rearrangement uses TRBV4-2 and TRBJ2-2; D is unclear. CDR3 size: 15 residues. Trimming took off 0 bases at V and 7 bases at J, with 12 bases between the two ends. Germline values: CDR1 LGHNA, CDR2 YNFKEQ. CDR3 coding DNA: TGTGCCAGCAGCCAAGATAGGATGGTTTTCGGGGAGCTGTTTTTT. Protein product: CASSQDRMVFGELFF.

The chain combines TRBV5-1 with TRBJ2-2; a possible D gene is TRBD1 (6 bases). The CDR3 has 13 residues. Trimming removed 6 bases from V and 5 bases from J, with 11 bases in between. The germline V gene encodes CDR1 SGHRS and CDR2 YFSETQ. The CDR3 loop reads CASTPQGTGELFF. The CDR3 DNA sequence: TGCGCCAGCACCCCCCAGGGGACCGGGGAGCTGTTTTTT.

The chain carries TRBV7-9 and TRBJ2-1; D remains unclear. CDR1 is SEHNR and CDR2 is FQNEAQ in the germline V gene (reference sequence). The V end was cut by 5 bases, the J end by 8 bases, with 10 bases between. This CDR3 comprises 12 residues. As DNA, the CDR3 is TGTGCCAGCAGCGCAAGCGACCATGAGCAGTTCTTC. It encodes CASSASDHEQFF.

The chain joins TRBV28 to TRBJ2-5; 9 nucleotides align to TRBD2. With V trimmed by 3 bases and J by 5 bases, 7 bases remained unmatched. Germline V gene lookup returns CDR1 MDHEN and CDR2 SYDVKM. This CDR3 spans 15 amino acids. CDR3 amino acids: CASSLVTAGGETQYF. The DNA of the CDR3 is TGTGCCAGCAGTTTGGTGACCGCGGGGGGGGAGACCCAGTACTTC.

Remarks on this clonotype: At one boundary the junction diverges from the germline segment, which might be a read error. The CDR3, as DNA: TGTGCCAGCAGCTTGGGCGACCGGTTGGCCTTC. Protein product: CASSLGDRLAF. This chain uses TRBV5-4 with TRBJ1-2; D remains ambiguous. Germline assignment: CDR1 SGHNT and CDR2 YYREEE (reference sequence). There are 11 residues in the CDR3. Based on the CDR3 plus reference TRBV5-4 and TRBJ1-2, the full variable domain is ETGVTQSPTHLIKTRGQQVTLRCSSQSGHNTVSWYQQALGQGPQFIFQYYREEENGRGNFPPRFSGLQFPNYSSELNVNALELDDSALYLCASSLGDRLAFGSGTRLTVV.